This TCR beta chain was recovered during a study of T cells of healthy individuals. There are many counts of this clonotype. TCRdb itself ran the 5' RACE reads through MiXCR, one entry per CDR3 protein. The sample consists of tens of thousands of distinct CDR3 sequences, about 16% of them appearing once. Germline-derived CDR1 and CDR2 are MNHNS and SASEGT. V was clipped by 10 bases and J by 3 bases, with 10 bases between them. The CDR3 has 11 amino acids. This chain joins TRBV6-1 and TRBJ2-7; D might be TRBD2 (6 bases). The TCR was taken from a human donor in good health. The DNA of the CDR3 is TGTGCCATCTCAGCGGGCTACGAGCAGTACTTC. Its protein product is CAISAGYEQYF.